These 5 T cell receptor beta chains came from one sample sequenced in a study of T cells in narcolepsy. The data were produced by immunoSEQ multiplex PCR, yet TCRdb's version contains in-frame clones alone and is incomplete. The sample lists about 30,000 clones; roughly 80% were seen once. The sample consisted of memory (CD45RA-) CD4+ T cells from blood. The receptors here all came from a human donor in good health.

A word on this clone: Other DNA sequences in the same sample also yield this CDR3. The chain couples TRBV4-3 to TRBJ2-5; D gene ambiguous. The CDR3 contains 13 residues. CDR1 and CDR2 from the germline V gene are LGHNA and YSLEER. V shed 0 bases and J shed 3 bases, with 5 bases lying between them. CDR3 bases: TGCGCCAGCAGCCAAGATAGAAAAGAGACCCAGTACTTC. Protein product: CASSQDRKETQYF.

This chain links TRBV18 with TRBJ1-6; no firm D call. Germline loops: CDR1 KGHSH, CDR2 LQKENI. The V end was cut by 4 bases, the J end by 0 bases, with 13 bases between. The CDR3 sequence is 17 residues long. Here the CDR3 reads CASSLIPLSSYNSPLHF. Written as DNA, the CDR3 is TGTGCCAGCTCACTCATCCCCTTGAGCTCCTATAATTCACCCCTCCACTTT. The variable domain in full, completed from reference TRBV18 and TRBJ1-6, reads NAGVMQNPRHLVRRRGQEARLRCSPMKGHSHVYWYRQLPEEGLKFMVYLQKENIIDESGMPKERFSAEFPKEGPSILRIQQVVRGDSAAYFCASSLIPLSSYNSPLHFGNGTRLTVT.

This chain joins TRBV11-3 and TRBJ2-7, with D possibly matching TRBD1 (6 bases). The CDR3 has 13 residues. Per germline, CDR1 SGHNT and CDR2 YENEEA. Between the trimmed V and J ends, which lost 5 bases and 4 bases, there was a span of 12 bases. The CDR3 here is CASSTGQSYEQYF. Written as DNA, the CDR3 is TGTGCCAGCAGCACCGGACAGTCGTACGAGCAGTACTTC. The full variable domain, rest sourced from reference TRBV11-3 and TRBJ2-7, is EAGVVQSPRYKIIEKKQPVAFWCNPISGHNTLYWYLQNLGQGPELLIRYENEEAVDDSQLPKDRFSAERLKGVDSTLKIQPAELGDSAVYLCASSTGQSYEQYFGPGTRLTVT.

V usage is TRBV11-2 and J usage is TRBJ2-7; no clear D. CDR1 is SGHAT and CDR2 is FQNNGV in the germline V gene. V was cut by 1 base and J by 3 bases, with 16 bases left in between. The CDR3 is 16 residues long. The CDR3 region is CASSLGGQARRYEQYV. The CDR3 DNA sequence: TGTGCCAGCAGCTTAGGAGGTCAGGCCCGCCGCTACGAGCAGTACGTC.

The rearrangement uses TRBV5-8 and TRBJ1-6; no clear D. Germline V CDR1 and CDR2: SGHTS, YDEGEE. The V gene lost 1 base and the J gene lost 0 bases, with 11 bases spanning the gap. This CDR3 has 17 amino acids. The CDR3 nucleotides are TGTGCCAGCAGCTTGTCGTCGGCGAGCTCCTATAATTCACCCCTCCACTTT. Translated: CASSLSSASSYNSPLHF.